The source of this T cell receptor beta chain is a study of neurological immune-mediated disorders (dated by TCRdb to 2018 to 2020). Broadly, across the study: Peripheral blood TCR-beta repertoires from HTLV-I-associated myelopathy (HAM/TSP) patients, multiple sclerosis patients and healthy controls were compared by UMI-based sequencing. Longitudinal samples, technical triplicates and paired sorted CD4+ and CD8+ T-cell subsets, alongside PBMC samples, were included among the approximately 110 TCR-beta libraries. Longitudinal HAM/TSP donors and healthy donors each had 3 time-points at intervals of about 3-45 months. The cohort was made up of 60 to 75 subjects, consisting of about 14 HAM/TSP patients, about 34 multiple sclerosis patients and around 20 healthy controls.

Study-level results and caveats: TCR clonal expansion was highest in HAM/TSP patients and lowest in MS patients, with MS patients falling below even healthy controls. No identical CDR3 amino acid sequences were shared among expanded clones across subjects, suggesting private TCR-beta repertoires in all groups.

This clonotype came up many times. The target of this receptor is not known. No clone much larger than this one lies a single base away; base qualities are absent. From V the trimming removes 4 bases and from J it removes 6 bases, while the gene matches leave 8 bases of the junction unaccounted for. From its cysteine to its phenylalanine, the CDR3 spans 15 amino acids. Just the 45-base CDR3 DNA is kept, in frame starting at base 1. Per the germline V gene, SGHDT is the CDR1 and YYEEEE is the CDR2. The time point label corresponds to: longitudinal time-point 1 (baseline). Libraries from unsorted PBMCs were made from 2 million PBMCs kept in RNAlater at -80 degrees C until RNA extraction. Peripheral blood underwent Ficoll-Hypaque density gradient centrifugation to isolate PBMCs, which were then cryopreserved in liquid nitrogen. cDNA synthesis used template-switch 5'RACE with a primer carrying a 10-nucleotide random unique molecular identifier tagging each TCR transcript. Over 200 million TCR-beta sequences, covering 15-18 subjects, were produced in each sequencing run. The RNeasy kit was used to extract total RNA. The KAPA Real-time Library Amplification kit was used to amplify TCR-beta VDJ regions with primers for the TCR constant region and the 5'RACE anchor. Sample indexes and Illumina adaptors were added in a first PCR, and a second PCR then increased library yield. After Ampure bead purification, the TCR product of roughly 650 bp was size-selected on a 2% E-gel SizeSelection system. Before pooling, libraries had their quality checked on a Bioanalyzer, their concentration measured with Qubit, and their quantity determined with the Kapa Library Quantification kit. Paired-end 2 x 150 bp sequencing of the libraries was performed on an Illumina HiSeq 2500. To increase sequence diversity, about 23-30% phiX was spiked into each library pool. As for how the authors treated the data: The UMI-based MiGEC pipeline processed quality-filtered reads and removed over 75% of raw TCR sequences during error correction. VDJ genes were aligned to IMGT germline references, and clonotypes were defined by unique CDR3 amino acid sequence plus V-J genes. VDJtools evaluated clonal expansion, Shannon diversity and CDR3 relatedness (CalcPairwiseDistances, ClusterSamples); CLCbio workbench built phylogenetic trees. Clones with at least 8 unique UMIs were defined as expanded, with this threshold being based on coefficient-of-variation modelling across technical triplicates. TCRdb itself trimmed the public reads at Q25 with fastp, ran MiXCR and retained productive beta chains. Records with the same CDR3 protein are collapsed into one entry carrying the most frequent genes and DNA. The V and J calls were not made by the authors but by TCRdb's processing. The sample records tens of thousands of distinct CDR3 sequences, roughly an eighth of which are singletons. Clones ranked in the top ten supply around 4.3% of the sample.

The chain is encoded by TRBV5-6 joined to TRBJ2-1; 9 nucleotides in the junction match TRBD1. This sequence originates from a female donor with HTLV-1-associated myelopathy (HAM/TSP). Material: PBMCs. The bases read TGTGCCAGCAGCCCGGGACAGGGCCTCTCCAATGAGCAGTTCTTC. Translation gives CASSPGQGLSNEQFF.